The 14 T cell receptor beta chains reported below all come from one sample, sequenced in a study of tumor-infiltrating lymphocytes in primary liver carcinoma. Starting material of about 450 ng total RNA yielded TCR beta cDNA via a constant-region primer. Three nested multiplex PCR rounds, a slightly modified ARM-PCR method, built the TCR beta libraries. TRBV1-TRBV30 forward primers paired with a C-beta reverse primer were used in the first two PCR rounds, which ran around 10 cycles each. MiXCR, applied by TCRdb to the multiplex PCR reads, yields one record per CDR3 protein. The sample shows about 44,000 distinct CDR3 sequences, about 73% of them seen only once. The tissue used was unsorted bulk material of about 19-33 mg. RNA and DNA were co-extracted from it with the AllPrep DNA/RNA mini kit. Source material: liver tumor tissue from sampling region 3. Subset specified: tumor region T3, left-lateral pole. These receptor sequences come from a middle-aged man with primary liver carcinoma and hepatitis B virus infection.

This clonotype has just a few counts. Because it lacks the conserved phenylalanine or tryptophan at the end, this CDR3 is likely a read error. The V and J genes are TRBV12-3 or TRBV12-4 and TRBJ1-1; no definite D call. This CDR3 is built from 14 residues. CDR3 DNA sequence: TGTGCCAGCAGTCCCCGGGGATCGAACACCGAAGCTTTCTTA. As protein: CASSPRGSNTEAFL.

This clonotype is medium-sized (0.01 to 0.1%). The chain links TRBV29-1 to TRBJ2-1, with TRBD1 matching 8 bases. Germline CDR1 SQVTM, CDR2 ANQGSEA. The CDR3 is made up of 14 amino acids. The V segment lost 4 bases and the J segment 6 bases; nucleotides outside the gene matches: 8. The DNA for the CDR3 is TGCAGCGTTGTTGGACAGGGACCTTTCAATGAGCAGTTCTTC. This sequence encodes CSVVGQGPFNEQFF.

By frequency in the sample, this clonotype is medium-sized (0.01 to 0.1%). The rearrangement joins TRBV5-6 to TRBJ2-1, with D perhaps TRBD1 or TRBD2 (5 bases each). CDR1 is SGHDT, CDR2 YYEEEE, per germline. V dropped 5 bases and J dropped 6 bases, with 15 bases sitting between them. The CDR3 sequence is 14 residues long. CDR3 loop: CASRFGAVGNEQFF. CDR3 in DNA: TGTGCCAGCAGATTCGGGGCGGTGGGCAATGAGCAGTTCTTC.

This clonotype was detected only once. A junction end diverges from the germline sequence, so it may reflect a read error. The V call is TRBV12-3 or TRBV12-4, the J call TRBJ2-7, with D tentatively TRBD2 (7 bases). The CDR3 spans 12 residues. The CDR3 DNA sequence: TGTGCAAGCAGTTTCCGGGGGGCGGTACAGTACTTC. Its translation: CASSFRGAVQYF.

This clonotype was recorded many times. The rearrangement uses TRBV12-3 or TRBV12-4 and TRBJ2-1; 10 nucleotides match TRBD2. V was pared by 1 base and J by 15 bases, with 12 bases of the junction left unmatched. This CDR3 comprises 15 residues. In DNA form, the CDR3 reads TGTGCCAGCAGTTTAGGCGTAGCGGGAGGTCCTCCCCTGTTCTTC. Its protein is CASSLGVAGGPPLFF.

A remark on this clonotype: The CDR3 ends on some other residue instead of the conserved phenylalanine or tryptophan, so this is likely a read error. The CDR3: CASSLTEDTEAFY. The DNA of the CDR3 is TGCGCCAGCAGTCTGACAGAGGACACTGAAGCTTTCTAT. The chain employs TRBV10-1 and TRBJ1-1, with a weak D call TRBD1 (5 bases). V was cut by 5 bases and J by 3 bases, with 10 bases left in between. The CDR3 is 13 residues long. The germline V gene has CDR1 WNHNN and CDR2 SYGVQD (reference sequence).

In regard to this clonotype: One junction end does not reproduce the germline sequence, and a read error may be involved. The chain has TRBV29-1 and TRBJ1-1; TRBD1 might be the D (5 bases). Looked up from germline, CDR1 is SQVTM and CDR2 is ANQGSEA. The CDR3 is made up of 14 amino acids. This CDR3 is CSGSGGTKGSEVFF. CDR3 nucleotides: TGCAGCGGTTCAGGCGGGACCAAGGGGTCTGAAGTTTTCTTT.

About this clonotype: Lacking the conserved final phenylalanine or tryptophan, this CDR3 likely reflects a read error. No DNA is shown, since the ends of the CDR3 on it are uncertain; the CDR3 is the one TCRdb lists. V usage is TRBV21-1 and J usage is TRBJ2-1; the DNA was not compared with TRBD2, the D call given in the table. TRBV21-1 is given as a pseudogene. A total of 15 residues make up the CDR3, ends included. CDR3 sequence reads: CASSKEAGGSNEQYL.

The chain is built from TRBV29-1 and TRBJ2-7; 9 nucleotides align to TRBD1. V shed 5 bases, J shed 2 bases, and the junction held 4 bases outside the gene matches. Per the germline V gene, CDR1 is SQVTM and CDR2 is ANQGSEA. The CDR3 sequence is 13 residues long. The CDR3 loop reads CSVPRTGAYEQYF. CDR3 nucleotides: TGCAGCGTTCCCCGGACAGGGGCCTACGAGCAGTACTTC.

The rearrangement uses TRBV11-2 and TRBJ2-3, with a tentative D call TRBD2 (5 bases). The CDR3 runs to 18 residues. The V gene's germline CDR1 is SGHAT and CDR2 FQNNGV. Between the trimmed V and J ends, which lost 9 bases and 0 bases, there was a span of 25 bases. For the CDR3, the DNA is TGTGCCAGTATCTTAGGACCCCCAAGCGGCCTCAGCACAGATACGCAGTATTTT. Translated: CASILGPPSGLSTDTQYF.

Comments on this clonotype: At one end the junction does not follow the germline gene, possibly because of a read error. The chain joins TRBV6-6 to TRBJ2-2, with D possibly TRBD1 on 6 matching bases. Germline CDR1 MNHNY, CDR2 SVGAGI (reference sequence). The CDR3 runs 14 residues. This CDR3 reads CASCRARDTGELFF. As DNA, the CDR3 is TGTGCCAGCTGCCGAGCCCGGGACACCGGGGAGCTATTTTTT.

This clonotype occurred once. This chain links TRBV29-1 with TRBJ2-7; D remains ambiguous. Germline values: CDR1 SQVTM, CDR2 ANQGSEA. This CDR3 has 13 amino acids. Trimming took 7 bases from V and 3 from J, leaving 16 bases between them. The DNA for the CDR3 is TGCAGCGCCGGAGTCCTCGACGTCTACGAGCAGTACTTC. The encoded protein is CSAGVLDVYEQYF.

Note on this clonotype: Since no conserved phenylalanine or tryptophan closes the CDR3, a read error is the likely cause. It is unclear where the CDR3 begins or ends on the DNA, so no DNA is shown, and the CDR3 is as TCRdb lists it. This chain links TRBV29-1 with TRBJ2-7; whether TRBD2, the table's D call, matches the DNA was not checked. The CDR3 sequence runs 13 residues, both termini included. Looked up from germline, CDR1 is SQVTM and CDR2 is ANQGSEA. The CDR3 spells CSVAGTSGAELYI.

This clonotype came up once. The chain is built from TRBV6-1 and TRBJ2-7; D not resolved. Germline V gene data show CDR1 as MNHNS and CDR2 as SASEGT. V gave up 3 bases and J gave up 3 bases, with 9 bases separating them. The CDR3 covers 13 residues. The CDR3 DNA sequence: TGTGCCAGCAGTGACATGGGCCACTACGAGCAGTACTTC. Translating gives CASSDMGHYEQYF.